The 15 T cell receptor beta chains presented below share a single source sample, sequenced in a study of T cell responses to AZD1222 COVID-19 vaccine. Produced via immunoSEQ multiplex PCR; TCRdb's table is partial and in-frame only. The repertoire includes around 170,000 clones, roughly 93% of them detected once, and 0.99% sits in the top ten. The input for sequencing was peripheral blood, taken on day 0 of AZD1222 vaccination. The origin of the receptors is an adult in good health.

CDR3 nucleotide sequence: TGTGCCAGCAGTGAAATGAGGCGGGGAGTCAGTGCTAATGAAAAACTGTTTTTT. Amino acids: CASSEMRRGVSANEKLFF. J is TRBJ1-4 and V is TRBV2, with unresolved D. Trimming stripped 2 bases from V and 3 bases from J, with 19 bases between. The germline gives CDR1 SNHLY, CDR2 FYNNEI. This CDR3 has 18 residues. Filled out from reference TRBV2 and TRBJ1-4, the complete variable domain reads EPEVTQTPSHQVTQMGQEVILRCVPISNHLYFYWYRQILGQKVEFLVSFYNNEISEKSEIFDDQFSVERPDGSNFTLKIRSTKLEDSAMYFCASSEMRRGVSANEKLFFGSGTQLSVL.

CDR3 in DNA: TGTGCCAGCAGTTCTACTGAGTTACGGGAGACCCAGTACTTC. Translation: CASSSTELRETQYF. The chain joins TRBV6-5 to TRBJ2-5; D is undetermined. This CDR3 is built from 14 residues. With 4 bases removed from V and 5 bases from J, the gap between germline ends came to 14 bases. CDR1 and CDR2 (germline): MNHEY, SVGAGI.

V and J are TRBV28 and TRBJ2-1; 7 positions match TRBD1. Germline trimming cut 6 bases from V and 6 bases from J; bases unmatched to any gene: 14. The CDR3 is 16 residues long. Germline-derived CDR1 and CDR2 are MDHEN and SYDVKM. CDR3 nucleotide sequence: TGTGCCAGCAGCCTAATCGAACTAACAGGGGCCAATGAGCAGTTCTTC. This sequence encodes CASSLIELTGANEQFF.

A single count supports this clone. The gene calls are TRBV27 and TRBJ2-3; TRBD2 matches at 9 bases. The CDR3 has 18 residues. Germline loops: CDR1 MNHEY, CDR2 SMNVEV (reference sequence). V gave up 4 bases and J gave up 5 bases; unmatched junction bases: 16. CDR3 residues: CASSSRGWREGRQDTQYF. For the CDR3, the DNA is TGTGCCAGCAGTTCACGTGGGTGGCGGGAGGGCCGTCAAGATACGCAGTATTTT.

V gene TRBV29-1 combines with J gene TRBJ2-7; 7 bases are a match to TRBD1. Unmatched junction bases numbered 6, after V lost 4 bases and J lost 3 bases. Germline CDR1 reads SQVTM; CDR2 reads ANQGSEA. The CDR3 has 13 residues. CDR3 region: CSVVGDRVYEQYF. The CDR3 DNA reads as TGCAGCGTTGTGGGAGACAGGGTCTACGAGCAGTACTTC.

The chain has TRBV5-4 and TRBJ2-1; TRBD2 aligns across 8 bases. CDR1 and CDR2 (germline): SGHNT, YYREEE (reference sequence). The CDR3 runs 16 residues. The trim removed 4 bases at V and 4 bases at J, leaving 10 bases unmatched. CDR3 in amino acids: CASSPGERGIYNEQFF. The CDR3 DNA reads TGTGCCAGCAGCCCGGGAGAGCGGGGGATTTACAATGAGCAGTTCTTC.

This clone was detected only once. V usage is TRBV12-3 or TRBV12-4 and J usage is TRBJ1-1; 8 bases align to TRBD1. J was trimmed by 12 bases and V by 6 bases; bases with no gene match: 12. This CDR3 region has 13 residues. CDR3 sequence (DNA): TGTGCCAGCAGCCAACCGGAGCAGGGGGCAACTTTCTTT. As protein: CASSQPEQGATFF.

The rearrangement uses TRBV28 and TRBJ2-7, with TRBD2 matching 7 bases. V was pared by 5 bases and J by 4 bases, with 5 bases of the junction left unmatched. CDR1 and CDR2 (germline): MDHEN, SYDVKM. The CDR3 covers 13 residues. CDR3: CASSPGGVYEQYF. In DNA form, the CDR3 reads TGTGCCAGCAGTCCGGGGGGAGTGTACGAGCAGTACTTC.

This clone appeared a single time. The chain combines TRBV4-1 with TRBJ2-7; 13 bases match TRBD2. The germline gives CDR1 MGHRA, CDR2 YSYEKL. The CDR3 covers 15 residues. V dropped 4 bases and J dropped 3; count of bases not matched to a gene: 3. The CDR3, as DNA: TGCGCCAGCAGCCCGGGACTAGCGGGGATCTACGAGCAGTACTTC. This translates into CASSPGLAGIYEQYF.

The chain has TRBV9 and TRBJ2-3; 7 positions match TRBD1. V lost 0 bases to trimming and J lost 0 bases; unmatched junction nucleotides: 7. Germline lookup yields CDR1 SGDLS and CDR2 YYNGEE. This CDR3 is 17 amino acids long. The CDR3 DNA sequence: TGTGCCAGCAGCGTAGGAGGACAGGTATCTAGCACAGATACGCAGTATTTT. It yields the protein CASSVGGQVSSTDTQYF.

The chain recombines TRBV6-5 with TRBJ2-3; D may be TRBD2 (6 bases). The CDR3 covers 14 residues. Trimming removed 4 bases at V and 2 bases at J, with 10 bases between. Looked up from germline, CDR1 is MNHEY and CDR2 is SVGAGI. DNA of the CDR3: TGTGCCAGCAGTTTTGGGACTTTCACAGATACGCAGTATTTT. Translating it yields CASSFGTFTDTQYF.

This clone occurred a few times. V and J are TRBV7-2 and TRBJ2-7; 7 bases match TRBD1. The J segment lost 2 bases and the V segment lost 4 bases, leaving 14 bases of the junction unmatched. The CDR3 has 17 residues. Germline assignment: CDR1 SGHTA and CDR2 FQGNSA. In DNA form, the CDR3 reads TGTGCCAGCAGCTCCCTAATTGTGACAGGGCCCACCTACGAGCAGTACTTC. Amino acid sequence: CASSSLIVTGPTYEQYF.

V is TRBV3-1 (or the pseudogene TRBV3-2) and J is TRBJ1-3; D is ambiguous. CDR1 and CDR2 from the germline V gene are LGHDT and YNNKEL (reference sequence). Trimming stripped 4 bases from V and 2 bases from J, with 3 bases between. The CDR3 length is 12 residues. The CDR3 region is CASSPPGNTIYF. The CDR3 coding sequence is TGTGCCAGCAGCCCTCCTGGAAACACCATATATTTT.

This clone has just one count. Written as DNA, the CDR3 is TGTGCCAGCAGCTGGGCGGGCGGGAGCCCCGGGGAGCTGTTTTTT. As protein: CASSWAGGSPGELFF. The chain recombines TRBV11-3 with TRBJ2-2; 7 bases line up with TRBD2. From germline, CDR1 is SGHNT and CDR2 YENEEA. Trimming cost V 4 bases and J 6 bases; bases outside gene matches: 8. The CDR3 has 15 amino acids.

The rearrangement links TRBV11-3 to TRBJ2-3, with 8 bases matching TRBD1. CDR3 length: 16 amino acids. Germline CDR1 and CDR2: SGHNT and YENEEA. V was pared by 5 bases and J by 3 bases, with 10 bases of the junction left unmatched. CDR3 sequence (DNA): TGTGCCAGCAGCCCAAGACAGGGGTTGGGAACAGATACGCAGTATTTT. Protein sequence: CASSPRQGLGTDTQYF.